This T cell receptor (beta chain) is from a study of T cells in Graves' hyperthyroidism and ophthalmopathy. General study results and limits: Ophthalmopathy cases were set apart from stable hyperthyroidism by a 13 V-J model.

Germline CDR1 and CDR2: KGHDR and SFDVKD. This CDR3 region has 17 residues. TCR beta CDR3 sequences were amplified from RNA transcripts. The study used the HTBI primer set for a first-round RT-PCR of the TCR CDR3. MiXCR, applied by TCRdb to the multiplex PCR reads, yields one record per CDR3 protein. The data contain roughly 600,000 distinct CDR3 sequences, about 14% of them singletons. A word on this clonotype: The antigen is undetermined. Germline and junction disagree at one end, which may indicate a read error.

The TCR comes from a woman aged 45-65 years with Graves' ophthalmopathy. The sequenced sample was blood. V usage is TRBV24-1 and J usage is TRBJ2-3; the match to TRBD2 covers 9 bases. The CDR3 here is CTTSDFLASGASDTQYF. The CDR3 region has the DNA TGTACCACCAGTGATTTTTTGGCTAGCGGGGCTTCAGATACGCAGTATTTT.